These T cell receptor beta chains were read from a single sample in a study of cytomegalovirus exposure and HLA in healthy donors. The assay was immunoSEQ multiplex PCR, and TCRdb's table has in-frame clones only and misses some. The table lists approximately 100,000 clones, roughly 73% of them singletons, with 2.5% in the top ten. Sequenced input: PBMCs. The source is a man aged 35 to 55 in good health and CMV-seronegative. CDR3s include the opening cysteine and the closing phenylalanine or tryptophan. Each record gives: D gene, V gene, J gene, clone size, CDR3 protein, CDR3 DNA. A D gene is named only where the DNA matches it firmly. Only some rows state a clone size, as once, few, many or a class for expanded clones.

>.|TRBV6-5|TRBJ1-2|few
CASRRDNAIYGYTF
TGTGCCAGCAGACGAGATAACGCGATCTATGGCTACACCTTC
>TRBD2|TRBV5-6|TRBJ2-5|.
CASSLGLPQETQYF
TGTGCCAGCAGCCTGGGACTACCCCAAGAGACCCAGTACTTC
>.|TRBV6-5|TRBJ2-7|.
CASSTLGQFAEQYF
TGTGCCAGCAGTACCCTCGGACAGTTTGCCGAGCAGTACTTC
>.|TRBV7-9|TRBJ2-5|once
CASSLGQGGRETQYF
TGTGCCAGCAGCTTAGGTCAAGGAGGCCGAGAGACCCAGTACTTC
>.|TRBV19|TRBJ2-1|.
CASSRSFGVNEQFF
TGTGCCAGTAGCCGGTCATTCGGGGTCAATGAGCAGTTCTTC
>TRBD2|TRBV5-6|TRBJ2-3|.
CASSLAGTSGMNTQYF
TGTGCCAGCAGCTTGGCCGGGACTAGCGGGATGAATACGCAGTATTTT
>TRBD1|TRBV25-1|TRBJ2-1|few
CASSEIDRGDEQFF
TGTGCCAGCAGTGAAATCGACAGGGGGGATGAGCAGTTCTTC
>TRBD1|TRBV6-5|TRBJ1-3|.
CASSLTGATGNTIYF
TGTGCCAGCAGTTTGACAGGGGCAACTGGAAACACCATATATTTT
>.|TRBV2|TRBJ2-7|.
CASTAEGEQYF
TGTGCCAGCACGGCCGAGGGCGAGCAGTACTTC
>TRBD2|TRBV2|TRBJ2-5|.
CASRSGVSGEPLETQYF
TGTGCCAGCAGGAGTGGTGTCAGCGGGGAGCCATTAGAGACCCAGTACTTC
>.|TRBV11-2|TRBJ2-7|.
CASSLGGGLSYEQYF
TGTGCCAGCAGCTTAGGCGGGGGCCTGTCCTACGAGCAGTACTTC
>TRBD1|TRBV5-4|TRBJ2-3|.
CASSLGTGALDTQYF
TGTGCCAGCAGCTTGGGGACAGGGGCATTGGATACGCAGTATTTT
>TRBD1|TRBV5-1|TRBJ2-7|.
CASSSLLRQGGVYEQYF
TGCGCCAGCAGCTCGCTTTTGAGACAGGGGGGTGTATACGAGCAGTACTTC
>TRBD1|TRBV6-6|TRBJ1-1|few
CASSSPGGLNTEAFF
TGTGCCAGCAGCTCCCCAGGGGGCCTCAACACTGAAGCTTTCTTT
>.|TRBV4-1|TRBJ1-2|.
CASSQGAGGYGYTF
TGCGCCAGCAGCCAAGGGGCGGGGGGCTATGGCTACACCTTC
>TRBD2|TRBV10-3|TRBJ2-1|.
CAISESMASGDYNEQFF
TGTGCCATCAGTGAGTCGATGGCTAGCGGGGATTACAATGAGCAGTTCTTC
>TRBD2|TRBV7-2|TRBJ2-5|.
CASSLGGGPREETQYF
TGTGCCAGCAGCTTAGGCGGGGGACCCAGGGAGGAGACCCAGTACTTC
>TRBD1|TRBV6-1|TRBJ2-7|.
CASSVDRGPYEQYF
TGTGCCAGCAGTGTAGACAGGGGACCCTACGAGCAGTACTTC
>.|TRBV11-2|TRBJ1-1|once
CASSMLTGSNTEAFF
TGTGCCAGCAGCATGCTTACAGGGTCGAACACTGAAGCTTTCTTT
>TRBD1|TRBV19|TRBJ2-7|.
CASSRGTGSYEQYF
TGTGCCAGTTCTCGGGGGACAGGGTCCTACGAGCAGTACTTC
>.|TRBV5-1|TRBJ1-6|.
CASSTGQGNSPLHF
TGCGCCAGCAGCACGGGACAAGGGAATTCACCCCTCCACTTT
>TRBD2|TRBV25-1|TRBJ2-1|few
CASELAGNYNEQFF
TGTGCCAGCGAGCTAGCGGGGAACTACAATGAGCAGTTCTTC
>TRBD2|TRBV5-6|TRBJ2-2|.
CASSLFSGETTGELFF
TGTGCCAGCAGCTTGTTCAGCGGGGAGACGACCGGGGAGCTGTTTTTT
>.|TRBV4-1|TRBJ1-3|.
CASSQGPTGSGNTIYF
TGCGCCAGCAGCCAAGGCCCGACGGGATCTGGAAACACCATATATTTT
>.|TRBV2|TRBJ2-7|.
CASGGGSYEQYF
TGTGCCAGCGGTGGCGGTTCCTACGAGCAGTACTTC
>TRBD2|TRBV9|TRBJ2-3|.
CASSAGLAGGERTDTQYF
TGTGCCAGCAGCGCCGGACTAGCGGGGGGGGAGAGGACAGATACGCAGTATTTT
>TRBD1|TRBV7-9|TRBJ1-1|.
CASSLGQSNTEAFF
TGTGCCAGCAGCTTGGGACAGAGCAACACTGAAGCTTTCTTT
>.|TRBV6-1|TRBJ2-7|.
CASGRQAANYEQYF
TGTGCCAGCGGGAGACAGGCAGCAAACTACGAGCAGTACTTC
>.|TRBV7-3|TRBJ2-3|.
CASGGSGPQYF
TGTGCCAGTGGGGGGTCCGGACCGCAGTATTTT